Below, one T cell receptor beta chain is given with its context. The data belong to a study of blood T cell repertoires in COVID-19. Study-wide background: The United States, Italy and Spain were the sources of the acute and convalescent COVID-19 samples. PBMCs, B-cell-depleted T cells, or T cells provided the cDNA or gDNA that made up the material.

As handled by the study authors: Counts of nucleated cells, estimated from reference gene primer amplification, were obtained. Data came from immunoSEQ multiplex PCR; TCRdb stores just in-frame clones and leaves some out. That table furnishes V, J and clone size, whereas the DNA furnished D and trimming. The profile shows tens of thousands of clones, 80% to 90% of them singletons. Seattle enrolled patients during active infection and tracked them longitudinally. The receptor was isolated from a woman aged 80 or older with COVID-19, enrolled during active disease. Material for sequencing was peripheral blood.

CDR3 nucleotide sequence: TGTGCCAGCAGCTTAGGCGGGACAGGGAGAGGAGGCTACACCTTC. It translates to CASSLGGTGRGGYTF. The rearrangement uses TRBV7-9 and TRBJ1-2; 9 bases align to TRBD1. V lost 1 base and J lost 8; bases outside the gene matches: 8. Germline loops: CDR1 SEHNR, CDR2 FQNEAQ (reference sequence). The CDR3 spans 15 residues.